These 12 T cell receptor beta chains share one sample of origin, sequenced in a study of cytomegalovirus exposure and HLA in healthy donors. Both 60 Vbeta primers and 13 Jbeta primers went into the PCR. Only in-frame clones appear in the TCRdb table, and some are missing; sequencing was by immunoSEQ multiplex PCR. The top ten hold 1.5% to 2% of the sample, which has 77,000 or so clones, about 78% seen once. What was sequenced was PBMCs. The source is a man in his forties in good health and CMV-seronegative.

V usage is TRBV6-5 and J usage is TRBJ2-5; 9 bases align to TRBD1. V trimming: 5 bases; J trimming: 5 bases; junction bases outside the gene matches: 6. CDR1 is MNHEY, CDR2 SVGAGI, per germline. CDR3 length: 14 amino acids. The CDR3 loop is CASSNPGQGETQYF. The CDR3 coding sequence is TGTGCCAGCAGTAACCCGGGACAGGGTGAGACCCAGTACTTC.

The gene calls are TRBV11-2 and TRBJ2-1, with TRBD1 as a possible D gene (5 bases). V was clipped by 1 base and J by 6 bases, with 10 bases between them. Germline V CDR1 and CDR2: SGHAT, FQNNGV. This CDR3 contains 14 residues. DNA for the CDR3: TGTGCCAGCAGCTTAGCACCAGGGCCCAATGAGCAGTTCTTC. Its protein product is CASSLAPGPNEQFF. The complete variable domain, with remaining parts taken from reference TRBV11-2 and TRBJ2-1, reads EAGVAQSPRYKIIEKRQSVAFWCNPISGHATLYWYQQILGQGPKLLIQFQNNGVVDDSQLPKDRFSAERLKGVDSTLKIQPAKLEDSAVYLCASSLAPGPNEQFFGPGTRLTVL.

This chain uses TRBV7-3 with TRBJ2-7, with D perhaps TRBD2 (6 bases). Germline V CDR1 and CDR2: SGHTA, FQGTGA. V was trimmed by 6 bases and J by 0 bases, leaving 9 bases between them. There are 13 residues in the CDR3. The CDR3 nucleotides are TGTGCCAGCAGGGCTAGCGACTCCTACGAGCAGTACTTC. Translation gives CASRASDSYEQYF.

The CDR3 loop is CASGYRGSGGYTF. CDR3 DNA: TGTGCCAGCGGCTACAGGGGCAGTGGTGGCTACACCTTC. This chain uses TRBV2 with TRBJ1-2; TRBD1 matches 7 bases. Germline assignment: CDR1 SNHLY and CDR2 FYNNEI. This CDR3 region has 13 residues. V trimming: 8 bases; J trimming: 7 bases; junction bases outside the gene matches: 10.

The V gene is TRBV18, the J gene TRBJ2-5, with D possibly TRBD2 on 6 matching bases. Germline assignment: CDR1 KGHSH and CDR2 LQKENI. The CDR3 sequence is 15 residues long. V lost 3 bases, J lost 1 base, and 12 bases lay in between. CDR3 residues: CASSPGGGGQETQYF. The CDR3 bases are TGTGCCAGCTCACCCGGGGGTGGAGGCCAAGAGACCCAGTACTTC.

This clone has only one observation. The J gene is TRBJ2-7, the V gene TRBV6-1; weak D call: TRBD1 (6 bases). This CDR3 region has 13 residues. Germline V gene data show CDR1 as MNHNS and CDR2 as SASEGT. Trimming took 11 bases from V and 1 from J, leaving 15 bases between them. The CDR3 sequence: CAAKQGPSYEQYF. The CDR3 coding sequence is TGTGCCGCCAAACAGGGACCGTCCTACGAGCAGTACTTC.

V gene TRBV19 combines with J gene TRBJ1-6; no definite D call. V was pared by 3 bases and J by 0 bases, with 9 bases between. Germline V gene lookup returns CDR1 LNHDA and CDR2 SQIVND (reference sequence). This CDR3 region has 16 residues. The CDR3 sequence: CASSISGSSYNSPLHF. CDR3 DNA sequence: TGTGCCAGTAGTATTTCTGGGAGCTCCTATAATTCACCCCTCCACTTT.

In the case of this clone: An end of the junction does not agree with germline; a read error may underlie this. The V call is TRBV15, the J call TRBJ2-3, with 12 bases matching TRBD2. The CDR3 totals 17 residues. Germline V gene data show CDR1 as LNHNV and CDR2 as YYDKDF (reference sequence). This CDR3 is CATSRWTTGLAGGREDF. The CDR3 bases are TGTGCCACCAGCAGATGGACGACCGGGCTAGCGGGAGGGCGAGAGGATTTT. The full variable domain, with the rest looked up from reference TRBV15 and TRBJ2-3, is DAMVIQNPRYQVTQFGKPVTLSCSQTLNHNVMYWYQQKSSQAPKLLFHYYDKDFNNEADTPDNFQSRRPNTSFCFLDIRSPGLGDTAMYLCATSRWTTGLAGGREDFGPGTRLTVL.

The genes are TRBV11-2 and TRBJ1-5; weak D call: TRBD1 (5 bases). The V gene's germline CDR1 is SGHAT and CDR2 FQNNGV. The CDR3 covers 15 residues. Trimming removed 5 bases from V and 0 bases from J, with 11 bases in between. CDR3 sequence reads: CASSVGTNSNQPQHF. DNA of the CDR3: TGTGCCAGCAGCGTGGGGACTAATAGCAATCAGCCCCAGCATTTT.

The V and J genes are TRBV5-1 and TRBJ2-1; 7 bases match TRBD1. Germline V gene data show CDR1 as SGHRS and CDR2 as YFSETQ. V lost 0 bases to trimming and J lost 10 bases; unmatched junction nucleotides: 4. The CDR3 extends over 13 amino acids. CDR3 residues: CASSLEGGPEQFF. In DNA form, the CDR3 reads TGCGCCAGCAGCTTGGAAGGGGGCCCCGAGCAGTTCTTC.

This clone was observed a single time. The chain is built from TRBV5-1 and TRBJ2-5; no clear D. The last part of the DNA fits TRBJ2-7 better; the J call may be wrong. Germline V gene sequence: CDR1 SGHRS, CDR2 YFSETQ. This CDR3 contains 13 residues. CDR3 region: CATAEFVEYEQYF. The CDR3 DNA follows: TGCGCCACCGCGGAGTTCGTGGAATACGAGCAGTACTTC.

V and J are TRBV11-1 and TRBJ2-5; possibly TRBD1 for D (6 bases). The germline V gene has CDR1 SGHAT and CDR2 FQDESV (reference sequence). This CDR3 contains 15 residues. Between the trimmed V and J ends, which lost 5 bases and 4 bases, there was a span of 17 bases. The DNA for the CDR3 is TGTGCCAGCAGCCCCGGGACAACTAAGTTAGAGACCCAGTACTTC. Translation gives CASSPGTTKLETQYF.